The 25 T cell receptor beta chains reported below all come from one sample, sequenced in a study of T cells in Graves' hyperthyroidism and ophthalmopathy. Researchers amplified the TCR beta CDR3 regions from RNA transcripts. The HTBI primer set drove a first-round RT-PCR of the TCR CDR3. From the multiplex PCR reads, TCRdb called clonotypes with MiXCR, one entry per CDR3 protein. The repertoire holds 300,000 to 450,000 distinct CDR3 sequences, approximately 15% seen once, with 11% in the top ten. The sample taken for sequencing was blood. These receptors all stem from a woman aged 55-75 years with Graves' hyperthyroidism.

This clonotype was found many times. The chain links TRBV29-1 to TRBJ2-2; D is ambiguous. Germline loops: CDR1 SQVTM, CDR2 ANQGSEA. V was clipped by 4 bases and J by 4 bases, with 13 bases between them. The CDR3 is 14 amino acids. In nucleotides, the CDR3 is TGCAGCGTTGTACGATCAGGATCCACCGGGGAGCTGTTTTTT. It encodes CSVVRSGSTGELFF.

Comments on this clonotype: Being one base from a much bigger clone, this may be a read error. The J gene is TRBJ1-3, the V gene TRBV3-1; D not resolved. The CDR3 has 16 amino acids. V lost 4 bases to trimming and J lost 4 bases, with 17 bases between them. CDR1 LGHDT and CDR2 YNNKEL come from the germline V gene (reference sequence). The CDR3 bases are TGTGCCAGCAGCCCCAAGCGACTCTACGCAGGAAACACCATATATTTT. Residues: CASSPKRLYAGNTIYF.

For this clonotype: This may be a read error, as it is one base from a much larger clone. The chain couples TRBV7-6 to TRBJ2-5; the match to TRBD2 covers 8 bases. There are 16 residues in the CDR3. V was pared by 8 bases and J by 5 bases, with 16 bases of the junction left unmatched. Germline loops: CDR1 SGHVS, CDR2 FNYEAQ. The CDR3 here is CASRPSRCSGKETQYF. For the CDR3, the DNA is TGTGCCAGCCGGCCGTCCCGGTGTAGCGGGAAGGAGACCCAGTACTTC.

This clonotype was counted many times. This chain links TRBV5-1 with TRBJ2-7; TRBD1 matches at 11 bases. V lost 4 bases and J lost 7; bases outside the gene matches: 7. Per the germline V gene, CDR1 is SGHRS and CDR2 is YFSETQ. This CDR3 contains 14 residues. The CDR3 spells CASSLDRGRGEQYF. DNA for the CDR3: TGCGCCAGCAGCCTGGACAGGGGGCGAGGGGAGCAGTACTTC.

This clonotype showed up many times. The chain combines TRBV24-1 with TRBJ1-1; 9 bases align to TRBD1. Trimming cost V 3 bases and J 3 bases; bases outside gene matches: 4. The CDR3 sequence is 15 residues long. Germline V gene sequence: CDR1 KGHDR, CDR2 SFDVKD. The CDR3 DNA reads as TGTGCCACCAGTGATCCGGGACAGGGAGACACTGAAGCTTTCTTT. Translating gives CATSDPGQGDTEAFF.

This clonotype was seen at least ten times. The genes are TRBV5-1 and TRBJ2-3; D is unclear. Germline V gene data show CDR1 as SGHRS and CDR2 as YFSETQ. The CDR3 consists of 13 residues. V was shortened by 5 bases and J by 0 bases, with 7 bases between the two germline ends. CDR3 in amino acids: CASSGASTDTQYF. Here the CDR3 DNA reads TGCGCCAGCAGTGGAGCTAGCACAGATACGCAGTATTTT.

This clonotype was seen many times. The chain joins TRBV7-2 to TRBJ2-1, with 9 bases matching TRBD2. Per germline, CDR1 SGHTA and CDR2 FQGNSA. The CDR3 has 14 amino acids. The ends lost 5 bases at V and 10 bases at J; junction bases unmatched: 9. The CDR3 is CASSSSGSPQEQFF. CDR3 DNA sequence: TGTGCCAGCAGCAGTAGCGGGAGCCCCCAGGAGCAGTTCTTC.

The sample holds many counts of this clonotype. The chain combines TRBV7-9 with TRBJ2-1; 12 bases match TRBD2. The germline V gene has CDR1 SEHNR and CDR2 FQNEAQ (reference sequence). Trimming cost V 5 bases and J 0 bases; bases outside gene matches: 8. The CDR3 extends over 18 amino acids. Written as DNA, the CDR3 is TGTGCCAGCAGCCACCGAGGACTAGCGGGGAGCTCCTACAATGAGCAGTTCTTC. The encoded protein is CASSHRGLAGSSYNEQFF.

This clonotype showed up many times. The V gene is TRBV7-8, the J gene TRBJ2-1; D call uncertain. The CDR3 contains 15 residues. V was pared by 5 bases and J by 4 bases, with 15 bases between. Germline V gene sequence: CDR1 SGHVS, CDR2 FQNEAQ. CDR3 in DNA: TGTGCCAGCAGCCCGCCCCAGGTCTCGTACAATGAGCAGTTCTTC. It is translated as CASSPPQVSYNEQFF.

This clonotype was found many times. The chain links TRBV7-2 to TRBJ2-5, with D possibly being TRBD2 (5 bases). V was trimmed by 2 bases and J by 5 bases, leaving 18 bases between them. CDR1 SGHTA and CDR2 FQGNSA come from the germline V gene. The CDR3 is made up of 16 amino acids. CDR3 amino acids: CASSLNGAVGSETQYF. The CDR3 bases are TGTGCCAGCAGCTTAAACGGAGCGGTTGGGTCGGAGACCCAGTACTTC. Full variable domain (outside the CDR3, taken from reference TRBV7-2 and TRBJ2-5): GAGVSQSPSNKVTEKGKDVELRCDPISGHTALYWYRQSLGQGLEFLIYFQGNSAPDKSGLPSDRFSAERTGGSVSTLTIQRTQQEDSAVYLCASSLNGAVGSETQYFGPGTRLLVL.

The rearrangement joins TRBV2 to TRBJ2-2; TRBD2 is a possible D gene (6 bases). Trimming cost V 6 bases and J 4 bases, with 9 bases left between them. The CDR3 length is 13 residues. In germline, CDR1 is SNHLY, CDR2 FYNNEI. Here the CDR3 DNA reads TGTGCCAGCAGGTGGACTATCACCGGGGAGCTGTTTTTT. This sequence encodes CASRWTITGELFF.

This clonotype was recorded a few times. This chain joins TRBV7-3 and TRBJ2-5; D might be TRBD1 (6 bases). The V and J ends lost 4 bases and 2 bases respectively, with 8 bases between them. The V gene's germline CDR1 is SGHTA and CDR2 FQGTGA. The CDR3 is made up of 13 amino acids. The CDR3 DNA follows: TGTGCCAGCAGCTGGACAGAACAAGAGACCCAGTACTTC. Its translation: CASSWTEQETQYF.

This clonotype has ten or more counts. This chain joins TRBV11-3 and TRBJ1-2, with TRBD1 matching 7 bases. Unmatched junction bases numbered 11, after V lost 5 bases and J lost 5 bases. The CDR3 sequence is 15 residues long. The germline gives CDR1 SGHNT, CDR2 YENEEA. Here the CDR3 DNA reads TGTGCCAGCAGCGTGACAGGGAAGCAGAGTTATGGCTACACCTTC. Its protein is CASSVTGKQSYGYTF.

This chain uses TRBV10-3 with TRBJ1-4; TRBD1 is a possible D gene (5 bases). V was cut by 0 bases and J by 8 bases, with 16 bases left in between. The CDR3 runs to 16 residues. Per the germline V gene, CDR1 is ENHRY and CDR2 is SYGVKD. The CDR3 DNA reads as TGTGCCATCAGTGAGTCTCAGGTCAGGGCGGACGAAAAACTGTTTTTT. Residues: CAISESQVRADEKLFF.

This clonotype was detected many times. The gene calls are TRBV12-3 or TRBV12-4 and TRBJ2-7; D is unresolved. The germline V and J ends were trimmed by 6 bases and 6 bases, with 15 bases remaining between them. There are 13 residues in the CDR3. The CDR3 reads CASSRPPPREQYF. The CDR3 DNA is TGTGCCAGCAGCCGCCCGCCCCCACGCGAGCAGTACTTC.

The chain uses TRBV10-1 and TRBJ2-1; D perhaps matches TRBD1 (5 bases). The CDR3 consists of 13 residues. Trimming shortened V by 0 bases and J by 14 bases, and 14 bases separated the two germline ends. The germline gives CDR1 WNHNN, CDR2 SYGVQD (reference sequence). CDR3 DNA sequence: TGCGCCAGCAGTGAGTCCGGTGGGGCAAAGAAGTTCTTC. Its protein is CASSESGGAKKFF.

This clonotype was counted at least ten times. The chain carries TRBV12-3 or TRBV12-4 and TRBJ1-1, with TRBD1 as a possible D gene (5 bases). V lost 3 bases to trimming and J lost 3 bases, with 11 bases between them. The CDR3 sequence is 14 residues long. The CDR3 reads CASSLGPWDTEAFF. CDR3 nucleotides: TGTGCCAGCAGTTTGGGACCTTGGGACACTGAAGCTTTCTTT.

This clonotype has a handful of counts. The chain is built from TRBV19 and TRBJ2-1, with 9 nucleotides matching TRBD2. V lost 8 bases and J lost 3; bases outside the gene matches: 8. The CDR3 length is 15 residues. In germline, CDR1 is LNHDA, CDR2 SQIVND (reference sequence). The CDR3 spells CASHLAGVGYNEQFF. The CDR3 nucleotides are TGTGCCAGTCACTTAGCGGGAGTGGGCTACAATGAGCAGTTCTTC.

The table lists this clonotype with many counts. The chain's CDR3 is CASSRPPWETQYF. CDR3 DNA: TGTGCCAGCAGCCGACCCCCCTGGGAGACCCAGTACTTC. This rearrangement joins TRBV7-9 to TRBJ2-5, with D unclear. The CDR3 is 13 amino acids. Trimming cost V 5 bases and J 5 bases, with 12 bases left between them. Looked up from germline, CDR1 is SEHNR and CDR2 is FQNEAQ (reference sequence).

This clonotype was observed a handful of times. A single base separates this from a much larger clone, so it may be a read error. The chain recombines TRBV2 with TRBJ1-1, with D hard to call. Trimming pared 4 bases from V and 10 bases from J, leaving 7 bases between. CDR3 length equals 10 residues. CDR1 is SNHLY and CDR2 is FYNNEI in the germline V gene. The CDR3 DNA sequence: TGTGCCAGCAGTGGGATTCCAGCTTTCTTT. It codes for CASSGIPAFF.

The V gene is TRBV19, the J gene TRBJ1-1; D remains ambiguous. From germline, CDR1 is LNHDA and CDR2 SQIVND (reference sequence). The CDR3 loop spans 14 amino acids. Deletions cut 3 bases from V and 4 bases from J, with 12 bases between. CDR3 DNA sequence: TGTGCCAGTAGTATTGAGGGTTTGGGCACTGAAGCTTTCTTT. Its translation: CASSIEGLGTEAFF. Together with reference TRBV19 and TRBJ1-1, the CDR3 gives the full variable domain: DGGITQSPKYLFRKEGQNVTLSCEQNLNHDAMYWYRQDPGQGLRLIYYSQIVNDFQKGDIAEGYSVSREKKESFPLTVTSAQKNPTAFYLCASSIEGLGTEAFFGQGTRLTVV.

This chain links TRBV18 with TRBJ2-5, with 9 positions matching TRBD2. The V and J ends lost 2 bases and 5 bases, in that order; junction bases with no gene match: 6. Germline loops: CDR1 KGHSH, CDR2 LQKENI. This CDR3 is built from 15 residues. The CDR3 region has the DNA TGTGCCAGCTCACCATATAGCGGGAGCGCGGAGACCCAGTACTTC. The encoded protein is CASSPYSGSAETQYF.

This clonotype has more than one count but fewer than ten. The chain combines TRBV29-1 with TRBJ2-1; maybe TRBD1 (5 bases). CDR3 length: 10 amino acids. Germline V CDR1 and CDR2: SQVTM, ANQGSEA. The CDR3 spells CQGGEGEQFF. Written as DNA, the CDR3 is TGCCAGGGCGGAGAAGGAGAGCAGTTCTTC.

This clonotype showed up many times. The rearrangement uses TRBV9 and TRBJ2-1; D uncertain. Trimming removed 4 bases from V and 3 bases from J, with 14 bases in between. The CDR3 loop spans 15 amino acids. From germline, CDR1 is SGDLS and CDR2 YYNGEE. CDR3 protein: CASSPEHQVYNEQFF. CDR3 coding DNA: TGTGCCAGCAGCCCCGAACACCAGGTCTACAATGAGCAGTTCTTC.

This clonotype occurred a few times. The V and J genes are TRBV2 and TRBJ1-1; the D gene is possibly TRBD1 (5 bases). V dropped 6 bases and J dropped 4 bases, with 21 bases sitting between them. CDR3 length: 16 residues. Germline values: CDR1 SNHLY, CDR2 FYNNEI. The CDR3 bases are TGTGCCAGCAGACGGGATGGGCAGGGCTGGGGCACTGAAGCTTTCTTT. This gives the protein CASRRDGQGWGTEAFF.